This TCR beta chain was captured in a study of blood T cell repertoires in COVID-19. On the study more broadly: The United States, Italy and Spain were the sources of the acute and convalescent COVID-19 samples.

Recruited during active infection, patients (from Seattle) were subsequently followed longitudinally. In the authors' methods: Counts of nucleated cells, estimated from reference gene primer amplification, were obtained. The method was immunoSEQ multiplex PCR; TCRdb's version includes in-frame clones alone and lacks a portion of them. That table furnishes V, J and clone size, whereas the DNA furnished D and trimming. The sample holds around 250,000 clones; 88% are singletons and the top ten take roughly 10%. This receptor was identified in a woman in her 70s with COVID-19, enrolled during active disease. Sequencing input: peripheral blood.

CDR3: CASSSTGLGGSEAFF. The CDR3 coding sequence is TGTGCCAGCAGCTCTACGGGACTCGGAGGGTCTGAAGCTTTCTTT. The V gene is TRBV7-3, the J gene TRBJ1-1; D might be TRBD1 (5 bases). Trimming removed 4 bases at V and 6 bases at J, with 18 bases between. This CDR3 has 15 residues. Germline V lookup: CDR1 SGHTA, CDR2 FQGTGA.